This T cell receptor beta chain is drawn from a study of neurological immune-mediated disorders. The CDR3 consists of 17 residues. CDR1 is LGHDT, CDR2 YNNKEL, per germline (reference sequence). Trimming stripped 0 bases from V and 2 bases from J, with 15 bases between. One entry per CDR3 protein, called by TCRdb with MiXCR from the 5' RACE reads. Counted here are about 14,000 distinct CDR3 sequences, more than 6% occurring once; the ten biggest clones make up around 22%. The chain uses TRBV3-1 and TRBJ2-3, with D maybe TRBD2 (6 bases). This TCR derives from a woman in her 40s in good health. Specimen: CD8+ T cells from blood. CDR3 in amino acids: CASSQELADVNTDTQYF. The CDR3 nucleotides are TGTGCCAGCAGCCAAGAACTAGCCGATGTTAACACAGATACGCAGTATTTT.